This TCR beta chain derives from a study of cytomegalovirus exposure and HLA in healthy donors. Study details: Earlier results showed roughly 120 million unique TCR beta sequences derived from approximately 170 million T cells. A data release that came early held roughly 80 million unique TCRs from HLA-typed donors. Regarding the study as a whole: Accurate prediction of most subjects' HLA-A and HLA-B alleles from TCR beta sequences was reported.

The PCR had 60 Vbeta and 13 Jbeta primers. Profiling relied on immunoSEQ multiplex PCR, and the TCRdb table lists in-frame clones only, not all of them. The data hold some 79,000 clones, with under 80% observed a single time. This clone has just a few counts. Its specificity is not known. Trimming cost V 11 bases and J 3 bases; bases outside gene matches: 9. This CDR3 contains 14 residues. Germline loops: CDR1 LGHNA, CDR2 YNFKEQ. Source material: PBMCs. This chain links TRBV4-2 with TRBJ1-1; 10 nucleotides align to TRBD1. The clonotype originates from a male donor in good health and CMV-seropositive. CDR3 loop: CASITGTGDTEAFF. DNA of the CDR3: TGTGCCTCGATAACCGGGACAGGGGACACTGAAGCTTTCTTT.